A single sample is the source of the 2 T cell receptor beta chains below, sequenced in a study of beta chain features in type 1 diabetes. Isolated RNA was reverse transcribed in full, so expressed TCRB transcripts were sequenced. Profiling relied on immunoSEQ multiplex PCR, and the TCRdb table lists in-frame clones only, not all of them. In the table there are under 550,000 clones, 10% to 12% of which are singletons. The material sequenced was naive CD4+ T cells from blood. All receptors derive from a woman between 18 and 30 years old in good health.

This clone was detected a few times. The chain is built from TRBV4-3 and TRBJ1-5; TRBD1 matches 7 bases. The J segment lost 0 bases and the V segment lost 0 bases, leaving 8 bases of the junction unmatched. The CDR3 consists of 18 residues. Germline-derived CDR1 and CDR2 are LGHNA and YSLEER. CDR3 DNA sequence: TGCGCCAGCAGCCAAGATCCGGCAGGGGGAAATAGCAATCAGCCCCAGCATTTT. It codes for CASSQDPAGGNSNQPQHF.

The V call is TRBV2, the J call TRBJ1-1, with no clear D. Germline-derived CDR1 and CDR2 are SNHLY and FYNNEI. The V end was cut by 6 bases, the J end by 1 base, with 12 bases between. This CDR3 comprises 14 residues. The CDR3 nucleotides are TGTGCCAGCAGCCTATTGGGAGGGAACACTGAAGCTTTCTTT. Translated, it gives CASSLLGGNTEAFF.